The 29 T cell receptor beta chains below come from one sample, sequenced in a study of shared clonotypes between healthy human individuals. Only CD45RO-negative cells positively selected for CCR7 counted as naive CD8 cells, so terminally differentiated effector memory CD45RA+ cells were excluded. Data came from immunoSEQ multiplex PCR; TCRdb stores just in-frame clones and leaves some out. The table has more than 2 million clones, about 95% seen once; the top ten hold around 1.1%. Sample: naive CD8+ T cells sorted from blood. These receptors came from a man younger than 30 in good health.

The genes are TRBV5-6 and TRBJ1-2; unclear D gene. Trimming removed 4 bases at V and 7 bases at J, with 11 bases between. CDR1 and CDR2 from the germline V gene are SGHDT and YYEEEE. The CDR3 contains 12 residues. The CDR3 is CASSQETGGYTF. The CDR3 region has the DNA TGTGCCAGCAGCCAAGAGACCGGTGGCTACACCTTC.

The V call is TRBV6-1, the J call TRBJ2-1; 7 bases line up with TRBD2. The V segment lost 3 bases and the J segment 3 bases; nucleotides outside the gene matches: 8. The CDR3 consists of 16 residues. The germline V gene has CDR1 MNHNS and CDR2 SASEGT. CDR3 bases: TGTGCCAGCAGTGATTTATCGGCGGGAGTCTACAATGAGCAGTTCTTC. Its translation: CASSDLSAGVYNEQFF.

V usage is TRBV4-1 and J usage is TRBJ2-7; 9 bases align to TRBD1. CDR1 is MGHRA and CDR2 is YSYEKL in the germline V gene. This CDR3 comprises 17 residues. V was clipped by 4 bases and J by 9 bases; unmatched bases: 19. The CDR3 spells CASSPRPGQGRFDGQYF. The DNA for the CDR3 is TGCGCCAGCAGCCCACGACCGGGACAGGGACGTTTTGACGGGCAGTACTTC.

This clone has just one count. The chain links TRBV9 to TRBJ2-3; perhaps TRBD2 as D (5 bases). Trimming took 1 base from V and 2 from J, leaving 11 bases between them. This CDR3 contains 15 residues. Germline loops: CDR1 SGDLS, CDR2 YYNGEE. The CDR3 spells CASSVSGFFTDTQYF. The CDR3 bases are TGTGCCAGCAGCGTAAGCGGCTTCTTCACAGATACGCAGTATTTT.

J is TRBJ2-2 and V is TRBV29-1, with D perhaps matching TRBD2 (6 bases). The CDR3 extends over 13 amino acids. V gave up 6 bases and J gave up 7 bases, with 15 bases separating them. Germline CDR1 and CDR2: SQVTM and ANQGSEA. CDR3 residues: CSVGWRDGGELFF. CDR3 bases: TGCAGCGTCGGGTGGAGGGACGGCGGGGAGCTGTTTTTT.

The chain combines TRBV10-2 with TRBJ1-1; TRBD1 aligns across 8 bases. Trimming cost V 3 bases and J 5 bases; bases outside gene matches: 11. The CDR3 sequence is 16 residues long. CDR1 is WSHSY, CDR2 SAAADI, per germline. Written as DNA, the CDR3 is TGCGCCAGCAGTGAACGGACAGGGACACGGAAAACTGAAGCTTTCTTT. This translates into CASSERTGTRKTEAFF.

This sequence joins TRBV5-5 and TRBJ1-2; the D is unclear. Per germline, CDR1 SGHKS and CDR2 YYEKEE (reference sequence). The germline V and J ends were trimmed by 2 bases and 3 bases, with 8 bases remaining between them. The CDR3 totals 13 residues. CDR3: CASSLADDYGYTF. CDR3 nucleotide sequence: TGTGCCAGCAGCTTAGCAGATGACTATGGCTACACCTTC. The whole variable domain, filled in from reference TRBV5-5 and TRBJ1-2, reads DAGVTQSPTHLIKTRGQQVTLRCSPISGHKSVSWYQQVLGQGPQFIFQYYEKEERGRGNFPDRFSARQFPNYSSELNVNALLLGDSALYLCASSLADDYGYTFGSGTRLTVV.

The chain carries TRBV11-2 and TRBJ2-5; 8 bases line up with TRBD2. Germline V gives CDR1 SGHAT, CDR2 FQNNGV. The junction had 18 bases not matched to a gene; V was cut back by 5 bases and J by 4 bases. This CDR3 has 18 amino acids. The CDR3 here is CASSPSLASREGRETQYF. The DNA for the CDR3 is TGTGCCAGCAGCCCTAGTCTAGCGAGTCGGGAGGGCCGAGAGACCCAGTACTTC.

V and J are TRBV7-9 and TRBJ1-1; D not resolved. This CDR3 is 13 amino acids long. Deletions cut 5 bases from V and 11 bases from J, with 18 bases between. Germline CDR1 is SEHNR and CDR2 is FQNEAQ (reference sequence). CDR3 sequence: CASSVSEGPGAFF. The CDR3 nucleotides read TGTGCCAGCAGCGTTTCCGAGGGTCCGGGTGCTTTCTTT.

Written as DNA, the CDR3 is TGTGCCAGCAGTGATTGGGATCAGCCCCAGCATTTT. This sequence encodes CASSDWDQPQHF. This chain links TRBV6-1 with TRBJ1-5; unclear D gene. V lost 3 bases and J lost 5, with 5 bases in between. The CDR3 consists of 12 residues. Per germline, CDR1 MNHNS and CDR2 SASEGT.

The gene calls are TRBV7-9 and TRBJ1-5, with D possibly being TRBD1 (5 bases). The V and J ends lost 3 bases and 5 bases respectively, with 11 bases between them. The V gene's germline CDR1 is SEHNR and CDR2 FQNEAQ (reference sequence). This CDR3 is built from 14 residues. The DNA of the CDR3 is TGTGCCAGCAGCTTCGGGGGTGGAGATCAGCCCCAGCATTTT. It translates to CASSFGGGDQPQHF. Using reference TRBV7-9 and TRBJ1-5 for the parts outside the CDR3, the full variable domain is DTGVSQNPRHKITKRGQNVTFRCDPISEHNRLYWYRQTLGQGPEFLTYFQNEAQLEKSRLLSDRFSAERPKGSFSTLEIQRTEQGDSAMYLCASSFGGGDQPQHFGDGTRLSIL.

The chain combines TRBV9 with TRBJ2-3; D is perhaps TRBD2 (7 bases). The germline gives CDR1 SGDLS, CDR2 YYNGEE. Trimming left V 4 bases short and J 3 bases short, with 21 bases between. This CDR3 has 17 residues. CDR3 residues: CASSQDPWGGQTDTQYF. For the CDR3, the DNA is TGTGCCAGCAGCCAAGACCCCTGGGGGGGGCAGACAGATACGCAGTATTTT.

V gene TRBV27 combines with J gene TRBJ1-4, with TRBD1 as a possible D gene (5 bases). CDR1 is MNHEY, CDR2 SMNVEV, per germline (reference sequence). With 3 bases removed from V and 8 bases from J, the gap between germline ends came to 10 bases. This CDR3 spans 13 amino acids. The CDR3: CASSFFRGEKLFF. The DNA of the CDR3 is TGTGCCAGCAGTTTCTTTAGGGGAGAAAAACTGTTTTTT.

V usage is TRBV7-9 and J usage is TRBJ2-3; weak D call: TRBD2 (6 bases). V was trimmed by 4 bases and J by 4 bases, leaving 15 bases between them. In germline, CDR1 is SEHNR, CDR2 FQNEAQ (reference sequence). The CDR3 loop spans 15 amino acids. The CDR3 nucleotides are TGTGCCAGCAGCTCGCGGGACTTTTTTCCAGATACGCAGTATTTT. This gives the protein CASSSRDFFPDTQYF.

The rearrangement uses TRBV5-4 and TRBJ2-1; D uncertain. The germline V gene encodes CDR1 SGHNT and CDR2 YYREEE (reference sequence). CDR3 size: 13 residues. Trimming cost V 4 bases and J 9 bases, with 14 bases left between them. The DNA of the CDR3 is TGTGCCAGCAGCCCCCAGTCTAGGGCTGAGCAGTTCTTC. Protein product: CASSPQSRAEQFF.

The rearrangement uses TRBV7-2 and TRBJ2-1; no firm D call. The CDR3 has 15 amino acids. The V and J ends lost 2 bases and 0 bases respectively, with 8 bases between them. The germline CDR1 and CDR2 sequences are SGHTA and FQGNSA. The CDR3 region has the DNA TGTGCCAGCAGCTTAATCCTGGACTCCTACAATGAGCAGTTCTTC. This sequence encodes CASSLILDSYNEQFF.

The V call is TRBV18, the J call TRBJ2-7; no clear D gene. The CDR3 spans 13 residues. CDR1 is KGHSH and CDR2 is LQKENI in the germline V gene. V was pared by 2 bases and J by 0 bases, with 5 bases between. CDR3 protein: CASSPMSSYEQYF. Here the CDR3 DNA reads TGTGCCAGCTCACCAATGTCCTCCTACGAGCAGTACTTC.

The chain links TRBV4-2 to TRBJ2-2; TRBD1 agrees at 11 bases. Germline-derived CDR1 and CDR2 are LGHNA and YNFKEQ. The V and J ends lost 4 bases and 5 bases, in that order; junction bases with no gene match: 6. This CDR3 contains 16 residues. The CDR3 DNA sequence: TGTGCCAGCAGCCTACCCGGACAGGGGGCTACCGGGGAGCTGTTTTTT. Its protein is CASSLPGQGATGELFF.

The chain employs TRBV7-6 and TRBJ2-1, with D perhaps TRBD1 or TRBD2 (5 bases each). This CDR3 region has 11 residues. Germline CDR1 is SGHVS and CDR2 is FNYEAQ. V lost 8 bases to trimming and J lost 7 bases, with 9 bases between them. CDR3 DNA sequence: TGTGCCAGCGATGGGGGAAATGAGCAGTTCTTC. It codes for CASDGGNEQFF.

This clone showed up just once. The CDR3 reads CASSLGPEPNSPLHF. CDR3 sequence (DNA): TGTGCCAGTAGTCTTGGGCCAGAGCCTAATTCACCCCTCCACTTT. The gene calls are TRBV19 and TRBJ1-6; no clear D. This CDR3 contains 15 residues. Per the germline V gene, CDR1 is LNHDA and CDR2 is SQIVND (reference sequence). V was clipped by 5 bases and J by 6 bases, with 14 bases between them. The full variable domain, rest sourced from reference TRBV19 and TRBJ1-6, is DGGITQSPKYLFRKEGQNVTLSCEQNLNHDAMYWYRQDPGQGLRLIYYSQIVNDFQKGDIAEGYSVSREKKESFPLTVTSAQKNPTAFYLCASSLGPEPNSPLHFGNGTRLTVT.

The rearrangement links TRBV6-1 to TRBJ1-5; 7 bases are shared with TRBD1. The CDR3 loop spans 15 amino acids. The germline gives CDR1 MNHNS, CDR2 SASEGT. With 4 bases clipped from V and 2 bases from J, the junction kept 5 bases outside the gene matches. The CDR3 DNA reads TGTGCCAGCAGTGCTCCCAGGGGGGGCAATCAGCCCCAGCATTTT. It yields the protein CASSAPRGGNQPQHF.

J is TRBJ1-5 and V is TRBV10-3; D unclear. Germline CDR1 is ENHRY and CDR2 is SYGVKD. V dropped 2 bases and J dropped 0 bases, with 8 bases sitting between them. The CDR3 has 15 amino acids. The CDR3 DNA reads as TGTGCCATCAGTGAGGGGGTTATTAGCAATCAGCCCCAGCATTTT. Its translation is CAISEGVISNQPQHF.

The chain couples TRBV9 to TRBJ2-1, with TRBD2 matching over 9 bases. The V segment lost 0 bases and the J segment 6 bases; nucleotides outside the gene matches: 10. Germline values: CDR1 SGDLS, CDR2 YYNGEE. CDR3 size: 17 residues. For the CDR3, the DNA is TGTGCCAGCAGCGTAGGGGCTGGGCTAGCGGGGTTCAATGAGCAGTTCTTC. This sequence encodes CASSVGAGLAGFNEQFF.

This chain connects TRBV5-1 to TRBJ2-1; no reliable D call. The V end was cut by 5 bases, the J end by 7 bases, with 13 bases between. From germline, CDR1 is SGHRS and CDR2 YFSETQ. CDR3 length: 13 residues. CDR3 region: CASRSPTLNEQFF. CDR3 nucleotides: TGCGCCAGCAGAAGCCCTACGTTAAATGAGCAGTTCTTC.

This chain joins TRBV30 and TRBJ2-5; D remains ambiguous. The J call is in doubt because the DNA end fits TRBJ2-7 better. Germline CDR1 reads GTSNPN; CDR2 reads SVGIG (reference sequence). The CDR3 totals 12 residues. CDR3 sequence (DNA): TGTGCCTGGAGTGTTCAGTCTTACGAGCAGTACTTC. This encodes CAWSVQSYEQYF.

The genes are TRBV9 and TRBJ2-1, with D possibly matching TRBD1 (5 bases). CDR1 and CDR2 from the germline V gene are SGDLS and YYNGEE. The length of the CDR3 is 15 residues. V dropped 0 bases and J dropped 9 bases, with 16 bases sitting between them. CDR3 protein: CASSVAQDPRSEQFF. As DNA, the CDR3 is TGTGCCAGCAGCGTAGCACAGGACCCACGGAGTGAGCAGTTCTTC.

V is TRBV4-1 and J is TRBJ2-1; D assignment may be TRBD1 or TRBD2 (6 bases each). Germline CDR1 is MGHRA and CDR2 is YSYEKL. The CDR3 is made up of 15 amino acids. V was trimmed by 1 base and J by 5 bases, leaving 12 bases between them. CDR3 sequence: CASSQVGGRDNEQFF. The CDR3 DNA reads TGCGCCAGCAGCCAAGTAGGGGGGCGGGACAATGAGCAGTTCTTC.

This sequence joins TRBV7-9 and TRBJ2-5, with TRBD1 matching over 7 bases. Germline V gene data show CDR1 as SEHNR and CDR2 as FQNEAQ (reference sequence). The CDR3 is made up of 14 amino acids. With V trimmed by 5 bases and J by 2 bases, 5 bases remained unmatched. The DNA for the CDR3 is TGTGCCAGCAGCGTACGGACAGGACAAGAGACCCAGTACTTC. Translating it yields CASSVRTGQETQYF. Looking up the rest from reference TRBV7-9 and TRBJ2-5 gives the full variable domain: DTGVSQNPRHKITKRGQNVTFRCDPISEHNRLYWYRQTLGQGPEFLTYFQNEAQLEKSRLLSDRFSAERPKGSFSTLEIQRTEQGDSAMYLCASSVRTGQETQYFGPGTRLLVL.

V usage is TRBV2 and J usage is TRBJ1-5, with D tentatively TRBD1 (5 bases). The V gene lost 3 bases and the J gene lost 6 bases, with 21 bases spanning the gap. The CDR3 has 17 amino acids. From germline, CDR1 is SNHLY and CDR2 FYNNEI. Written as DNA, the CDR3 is TGTGCCAGCAGTGACCAGTTGGGCCAGGTCCAGGGTCAGCCCCAGCATTTT. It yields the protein CASSDQLGQVQGQPQHF.